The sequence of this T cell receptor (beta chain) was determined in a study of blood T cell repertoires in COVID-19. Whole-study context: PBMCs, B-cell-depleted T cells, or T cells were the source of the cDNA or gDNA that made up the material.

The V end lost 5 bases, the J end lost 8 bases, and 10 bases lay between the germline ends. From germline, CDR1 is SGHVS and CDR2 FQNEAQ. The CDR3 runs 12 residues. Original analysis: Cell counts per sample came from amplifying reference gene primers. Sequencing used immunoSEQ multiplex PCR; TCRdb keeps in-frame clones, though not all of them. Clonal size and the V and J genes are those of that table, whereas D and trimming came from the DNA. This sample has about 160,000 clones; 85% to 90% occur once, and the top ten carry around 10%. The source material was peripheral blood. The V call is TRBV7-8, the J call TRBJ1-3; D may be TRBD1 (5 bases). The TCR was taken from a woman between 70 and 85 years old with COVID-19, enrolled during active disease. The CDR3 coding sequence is TGTGCCAGCAGCACCGGGGGGGACACCATATATTTT. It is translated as CASSTGGDTIYF.